This TCR beta chain was identified in a study of T cells in women clearing cervical HPV infection. The assay was immunoSEQ multiplex PCR, and TCRdb's table has in-frame clones only and misses some. This table holds tens of thousands of clones. As concerns this clone: The read ends 3 residues before the CDR3 terminus; that terminus is restored from the germline J gene.

CDR3 size: 15 residues. V dropped 5 bases and J dropped 3; count of bases not matched to a gene: 6. The V gene's germline CDR1 is SGHVS and CDR2 FQNEAQ. The specimen sequenced was blood buffy coat. V gene TRBV7-8 combines with J gene TRBJ2-5, with 10 nucleotides matching TRBD2. This receptor was obtained from a woman between 18 and 69 years old with a cervical HPV16 infection that either progressed to CIN3+ or cleared (not recorded which). The chain's CDR3 is CASSPGLAPEETQYF. The part of the CDR3 DNA that was read is TGTGCCAGCAGCCCGGGACTAGCGCCCGAAGAGACC.